This T cell receptor beta chain stems from a study of cytomegalovirus exposure and HLA in healthy donors. Points on this clone: Its antigen is undetermined.

PCR involved 60 Vbeta and 13 Jbeta primers. The repertoire was sequenced with immunoSEQ multiplex PCR; TCRdb's copy has only in-frame clones and lacks some. The sample shows 140,000 to 150,000 clones, approximately 80% of them seen only once. Germline V gene lookup returns CDR1 KGHSH and CDR2 LQKENI. V lost 0 bases and J lost 6, with 15 bases in between. The CDR3 spans 15 residues. Whole-study findings and limits: Segments of the TCR beta V type were, in most cases, productive about 90% or about 30% of the time in an earlier analysis. Some highly shared sequence variants likely arose as a pipeline artifact.

The sequence was collected from a woman aged 40 to 50 in good health and CMV-seropositive. The sample was PBMCs. The rearrangement joins TRBV18 to TRBJ2-7, with TRBD2 as a possible D gene (7 bases). The CDR3, as DNA: TGTGCCAGCTCACCACCGGTCCCAGGGGAGGGCGAGCAGTACTTC. Protein: CASSPPVPGEGEQYF.